This T cell receptor beta chain derives from a study of T cells after yellow fever vaccination. In the study overall: The SMART-Seq v4 Ultra Low Input method served to prepare the low-cell-number fractions.

This clonotype has a count of ten or more. The antigen is undetermined. J was trimmed by 4 bases and V by 5 bases; bases with no gene match: 8. The length of the CDR3 is 14 residues. CDR1 and CDR2 from the germline V gene are MDHEN and SYDVKM. Notes on the study in general: Most clones from primary vaccination were detected again post-booster (around 95% CD4, about 88% CD8). Though weaker, the secondary response peaked faster, on day 5 versus 15.

5'RACE template switching generated TCR cDNA, adding a universal primer site and UMIs. MiXCR was run by TCRdb on the 5' RACE reads, yielding one entry per CDR3 protein. The table has under 30,000 distinct CDR3 sequences, about 5% seen once. This material consisted of CD8+ T cells sorted from PBMCs, taken 10 days after the yellow fever booster vaccination. The V call is TRBV28, the J call TRBJ2-7; 7 nucleotides align to TRBD1. This sequence was found in a man younger than 45 who received the YFV17D yellow fever vaccine. CDR3 loop: CASSGLGTAYEQYF. CDR3 nucleotide sequence: TGTGCCAGCAGTGGCCTCGGGACAGCATACGAGCAGTACTTC.